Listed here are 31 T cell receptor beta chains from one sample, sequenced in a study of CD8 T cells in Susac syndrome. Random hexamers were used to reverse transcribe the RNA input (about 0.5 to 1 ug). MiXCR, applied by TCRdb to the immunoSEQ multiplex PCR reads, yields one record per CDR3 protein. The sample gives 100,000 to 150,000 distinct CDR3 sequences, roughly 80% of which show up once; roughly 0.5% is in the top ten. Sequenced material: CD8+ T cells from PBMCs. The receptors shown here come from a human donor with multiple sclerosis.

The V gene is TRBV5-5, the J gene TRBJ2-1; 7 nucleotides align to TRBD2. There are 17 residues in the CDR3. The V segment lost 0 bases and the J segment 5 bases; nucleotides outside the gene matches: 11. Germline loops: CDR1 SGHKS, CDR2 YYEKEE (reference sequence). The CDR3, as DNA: TGTGCCAGCAGCTTGGAGGACATTTCGGGGGGTCACAATGAGCAGTTCTTC. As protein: CASSLEDISGGHNEQFF.

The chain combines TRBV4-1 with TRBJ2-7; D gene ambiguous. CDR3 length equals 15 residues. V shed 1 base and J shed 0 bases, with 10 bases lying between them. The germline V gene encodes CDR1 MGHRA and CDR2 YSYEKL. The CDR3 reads CASSQVVLGSYEQYF. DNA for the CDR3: TGCGCCAGCAGCCAAGTCGTCCTAGGCTCCTACGAGCAGTACTTC.

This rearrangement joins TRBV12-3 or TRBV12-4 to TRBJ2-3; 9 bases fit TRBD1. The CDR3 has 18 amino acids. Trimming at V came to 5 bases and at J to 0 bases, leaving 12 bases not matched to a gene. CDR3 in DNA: TGTGCCAGCAGTGGGGACAGGGAGGGCACCCTAAGCACAGATACGCAGTATTTT. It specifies CASSGDREGTLSTDTQYF.

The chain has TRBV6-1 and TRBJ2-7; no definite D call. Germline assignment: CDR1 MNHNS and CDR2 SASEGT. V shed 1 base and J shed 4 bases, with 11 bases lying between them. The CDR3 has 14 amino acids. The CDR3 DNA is TGTGCCAGCAGTGAAGGGTCTGGATTTTACGAGCAGTACTTC. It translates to CASSEGSGFYEQYF.

In DNA, the CDR3 is TGTGCCAGCAGCCAGTTCGATTCGAAATTGCAGGGTTTCACAGATACGCAGTATTTT. Translated, it gives CASSQFDSKLQGFTDTQYF. The V call is TRBV14, the J call TRBJ2-3, with a possible D match to TRBD1 (5 bases). V dropped 3 bases and J dropped 2 bases, with 24 bases sitting between them. The CDR3 covers 19 residues. Germline values: CDR1 SGHDN, CDR2 FVKESK.

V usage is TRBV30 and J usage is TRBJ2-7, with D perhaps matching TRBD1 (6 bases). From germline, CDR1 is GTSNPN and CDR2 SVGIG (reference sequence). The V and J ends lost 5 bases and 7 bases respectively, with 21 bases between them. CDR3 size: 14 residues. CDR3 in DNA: TGTGCCTGGGGCCATCTCAGGGGTGTGGGAGAGCAGTACTTC. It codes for CAWGHLRGVGEQYF.

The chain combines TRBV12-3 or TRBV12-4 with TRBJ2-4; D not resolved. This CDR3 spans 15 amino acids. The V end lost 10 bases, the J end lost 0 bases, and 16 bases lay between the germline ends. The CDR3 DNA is TGTGCCACCCCCGGAGCTCAACTAGCCAAAAACATTCAGTACTTC. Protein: CATPGAQLAKNIQYF.

This CDR3 is CASSTNQLGELETQYF. The CDR3 DNA is TGTGCCAGCAGTACTAACCAGTTGGGGGAATTAGAGACCCAGTACTTC. The V gene is TRBV28, the J gene TRBJ2-5; D is possibly TRBD1 or TRBD2 (5 bases each). The germline V gene encodes CDR1 MDHEN and CDR2 SYDVKM. Trimming left V 5 bases short and J 4 bases short, with 20 bases between. The CDR3 sequence is 16 residues long.

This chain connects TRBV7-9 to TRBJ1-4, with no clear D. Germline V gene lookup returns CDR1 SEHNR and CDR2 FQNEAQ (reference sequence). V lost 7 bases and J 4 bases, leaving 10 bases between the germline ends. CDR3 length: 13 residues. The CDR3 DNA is TGTGCCAGCAAGAGCAGACATAATGAAAAACTGTTTTTT. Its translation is CASKSRHNEKLFF.

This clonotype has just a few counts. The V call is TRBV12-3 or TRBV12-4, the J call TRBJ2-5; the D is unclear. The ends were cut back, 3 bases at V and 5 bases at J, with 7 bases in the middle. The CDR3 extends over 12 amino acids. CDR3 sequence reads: CASSLWGETQYF. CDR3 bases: TGTGCCAGCAGTTTGTGGGGTGAGACCCAGTACTTC.

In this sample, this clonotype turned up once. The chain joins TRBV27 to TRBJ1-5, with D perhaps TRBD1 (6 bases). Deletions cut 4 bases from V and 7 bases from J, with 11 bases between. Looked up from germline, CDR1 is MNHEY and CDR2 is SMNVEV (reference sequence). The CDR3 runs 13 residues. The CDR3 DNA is TGTGCCAGCAGTTGGGGGGCGGACCAGCCCCAGCATTTT. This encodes CASSWGADQPQHF.

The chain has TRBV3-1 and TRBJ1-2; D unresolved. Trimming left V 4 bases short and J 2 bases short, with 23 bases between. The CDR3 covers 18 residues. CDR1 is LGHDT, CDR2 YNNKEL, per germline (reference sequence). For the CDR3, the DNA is TGTGCCAGCAGCCCAACCTTGAGAGAAATCACGGTGAACTATGGCTACACCTTC. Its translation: CASSPTLREITVNYGYTF.

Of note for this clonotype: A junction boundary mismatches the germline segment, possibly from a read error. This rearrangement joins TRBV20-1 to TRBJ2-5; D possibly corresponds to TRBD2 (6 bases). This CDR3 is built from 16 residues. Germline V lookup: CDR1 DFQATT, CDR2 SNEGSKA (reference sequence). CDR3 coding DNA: TGCAGTGCTGATGAAACTGGCGGGAATTATCAAGAGAACCAGTACTTC. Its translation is CSADETGGNYQENQYF.

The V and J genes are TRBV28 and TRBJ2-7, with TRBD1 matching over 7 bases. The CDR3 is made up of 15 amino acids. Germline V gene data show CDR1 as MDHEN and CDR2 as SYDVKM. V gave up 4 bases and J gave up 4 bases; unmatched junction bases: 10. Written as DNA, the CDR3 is TGTGCCAGCAGTTACAGGGGCTCCTCAGAGTACGAGCAGTACTTC. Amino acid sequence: CASSYRGSSEYEQYF.

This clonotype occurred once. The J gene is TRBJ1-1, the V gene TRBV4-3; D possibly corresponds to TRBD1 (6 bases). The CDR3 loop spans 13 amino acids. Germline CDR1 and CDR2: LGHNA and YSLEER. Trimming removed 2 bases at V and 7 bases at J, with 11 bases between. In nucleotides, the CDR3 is TGCGCCAGCAGCCAATGGGGGCTGGGTGAAGCTTTCTTT. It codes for CASSQWGLGEAFF.

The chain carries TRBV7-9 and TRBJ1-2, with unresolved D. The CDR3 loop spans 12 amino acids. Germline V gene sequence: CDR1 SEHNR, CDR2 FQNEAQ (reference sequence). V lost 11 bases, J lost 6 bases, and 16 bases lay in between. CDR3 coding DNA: TGTGCCGGACTAGGAACAGAGGATGGCTACACCTTC. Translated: CAGLGTEDGYTF.

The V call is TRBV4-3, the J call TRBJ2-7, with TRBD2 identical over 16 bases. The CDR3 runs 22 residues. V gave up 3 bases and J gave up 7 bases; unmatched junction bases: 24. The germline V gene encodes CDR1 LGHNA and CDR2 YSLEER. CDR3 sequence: CASSQGTSGREELLAGVLEQYV. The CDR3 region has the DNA TGCGCCAGCAGCCAGGGGACTAGCGGGAGGGAAGAACTCCTCGCAGGGGTGTTAGAGCAGTACGTC.

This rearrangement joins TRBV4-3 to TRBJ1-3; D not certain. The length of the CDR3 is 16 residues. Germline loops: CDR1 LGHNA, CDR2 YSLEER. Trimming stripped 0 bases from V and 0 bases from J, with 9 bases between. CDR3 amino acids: CASSQDRISSGNTIYF. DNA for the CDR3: TGCGCCAGCAGCCAAGATAGAATTAGCTCTGGAAACACCATATATTTT.

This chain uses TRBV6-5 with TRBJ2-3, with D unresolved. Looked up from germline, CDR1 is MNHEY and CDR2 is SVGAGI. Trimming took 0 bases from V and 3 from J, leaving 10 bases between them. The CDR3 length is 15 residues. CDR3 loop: CASSYSPYGTDTQYF. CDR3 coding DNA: TGTGCCAGCAGTTACTCTCCCTACGGGACAGATACGCAGTATTTT.

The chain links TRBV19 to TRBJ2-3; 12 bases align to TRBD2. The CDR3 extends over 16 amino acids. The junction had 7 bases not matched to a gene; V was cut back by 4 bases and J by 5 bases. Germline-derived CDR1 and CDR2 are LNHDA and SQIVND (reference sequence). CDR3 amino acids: CASSSGLAGPRDTQYF. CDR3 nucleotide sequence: TGTGCCAGTAGTAGCGGACTAGCGGGGCCTCGAGATACGCAGTATTTT.

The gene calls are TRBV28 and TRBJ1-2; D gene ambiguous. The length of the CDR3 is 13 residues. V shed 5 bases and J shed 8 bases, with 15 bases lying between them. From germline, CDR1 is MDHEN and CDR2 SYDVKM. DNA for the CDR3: TGTGCCAGCAGTGACTCATTGGTGGGGGGCTACACCTTC. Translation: CASSDSLVGGYTF.

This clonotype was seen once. The CDR3 loop is CASMAGGAGELFF. The CDR3 DNA sequence: TGCGCCAGCATGGCGGGAGGGGCCGGGGAGCTGTTTTTT. The rearrangement links TRBV4-1 to TRBJ2-2; TRBD2 matches 9 bases. This CDR3 spans 13 amino acids. Germline V CDR1 and CDR2: MGHRA, YSYEKL. The V segment lost 7 bases and the J segment 6 bases; nucleotides outside the gene matches: 3.

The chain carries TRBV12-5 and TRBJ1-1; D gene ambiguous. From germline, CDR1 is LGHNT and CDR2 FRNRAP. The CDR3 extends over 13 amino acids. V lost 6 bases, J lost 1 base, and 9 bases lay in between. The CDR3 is CASGWNQNTEAFF. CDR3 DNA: TGTGCTAGTGGCTGGAACCAGAACACTGAAGCTTTCTTT.

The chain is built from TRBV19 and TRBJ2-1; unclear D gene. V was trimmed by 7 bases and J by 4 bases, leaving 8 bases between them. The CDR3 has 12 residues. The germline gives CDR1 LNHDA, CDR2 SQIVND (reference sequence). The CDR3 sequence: CASIGPYNEQFF. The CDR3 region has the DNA TGTGCCAGTATCGGGCCGTACAATGAGCAGTTCTTC.

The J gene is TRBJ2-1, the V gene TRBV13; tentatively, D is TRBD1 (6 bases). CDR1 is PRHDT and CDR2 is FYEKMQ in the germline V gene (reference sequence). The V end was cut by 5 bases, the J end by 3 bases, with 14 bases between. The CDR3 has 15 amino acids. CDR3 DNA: TGTGCCAGCAGCCTGGAGAGGGGGATCTACAATGAGCAGTTCTTC. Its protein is CASSLERGIYNEQFF.

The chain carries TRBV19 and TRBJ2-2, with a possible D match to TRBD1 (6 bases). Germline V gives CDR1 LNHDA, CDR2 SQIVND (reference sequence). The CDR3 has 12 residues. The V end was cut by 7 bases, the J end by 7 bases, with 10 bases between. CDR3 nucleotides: TGTGCCAGTACTCAGGGGATCGGGGAGCTGTTTTTT. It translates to CASTQGIGELFF.

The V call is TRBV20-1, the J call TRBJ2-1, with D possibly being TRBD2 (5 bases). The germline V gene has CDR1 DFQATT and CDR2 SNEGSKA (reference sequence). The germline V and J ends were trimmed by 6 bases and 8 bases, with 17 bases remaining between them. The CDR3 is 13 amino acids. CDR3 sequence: CSAKGLRADEQFF. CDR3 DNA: TGCAGTGCCAAGGGTTTGCGGGCGGATGAGCAGTTCTTC.

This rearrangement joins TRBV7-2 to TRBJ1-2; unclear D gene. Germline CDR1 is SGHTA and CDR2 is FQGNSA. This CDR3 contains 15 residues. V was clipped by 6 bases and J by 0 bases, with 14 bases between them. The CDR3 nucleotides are TGTGCCAGCAGTCAACCTCGCGGCTCTAACTATGGCTACACCTTC. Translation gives CASSQPRGSNYGYTF.

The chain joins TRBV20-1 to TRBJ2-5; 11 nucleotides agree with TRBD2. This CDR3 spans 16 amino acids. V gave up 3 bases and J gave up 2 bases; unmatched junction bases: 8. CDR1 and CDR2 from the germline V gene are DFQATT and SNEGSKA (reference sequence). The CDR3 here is CSASYSGGADQETQYF. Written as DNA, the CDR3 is TGCAGTGCTAGCTATAGCGGGGGGGCGGATCAAGAGACCCAGTACTTC.

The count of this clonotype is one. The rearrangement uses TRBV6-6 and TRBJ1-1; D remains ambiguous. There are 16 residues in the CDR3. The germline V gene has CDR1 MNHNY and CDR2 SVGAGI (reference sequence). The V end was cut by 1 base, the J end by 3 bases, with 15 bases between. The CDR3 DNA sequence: TGTGCCAGCAGTTACTGGGCAACAGAAGAGGACACTGAAGCTTTCTTT. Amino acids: CASSYWATEEDTEAFF.

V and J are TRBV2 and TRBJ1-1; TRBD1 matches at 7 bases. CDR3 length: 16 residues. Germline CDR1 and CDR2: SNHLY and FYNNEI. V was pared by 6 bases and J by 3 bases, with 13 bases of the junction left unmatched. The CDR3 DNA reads TGTGCCAGCAGCCTTACAGGGGTTATAGTGTACACTGAAGCTTTCTTT. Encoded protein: CASSLTGVIVYTEAFF.